What follows is one T cell receptor beta chain and its context. Which antigen it targets is not known. The input lacks base qualities; no much larger clone sits a single base away. The CDR3 covers 16 residues, taking in both the cysteine and the phenylalanine. The DNA shown is the 48-base CDR3, in frame from base 1. V is trimmed back by 1 base and J by 6 bases, and the junction contains 7 bases that no gene match accounts for. CDR1 and CDR2 are drawn from the germline V gene: MGHRA, YSYEKL. The data derive from a study of T cell repertoires in cytomegalovirus infection (dated by TCRdb to between 2018 and 2020). The study in broad terms: Alongside well-studied HLA-B-restricted epitopes, the peptide stimulations were aimed at recently identified HLA-C-restricted CMV epitopes, whose presentation resists viral immunomodulation. Because public TCR beta signatures pointed to carriage of CMV infection together with the matching HLA type, the HLA type of each donor mattered for the analysis.

For sequencing, an Illumina HiSeq 1500 was employed. The public sequencing data were trimmed at Q25 with fastp and processed into clonotypes with MiXCR by TCRdb, which kept only in-frame beta chains. Every CDR3 protein is listed once, alongside the most common genes and DNA of its rows. In all, the sample holds a few hundred thousand distinct CDR3 sequences, and about 40% of those were seen once. The top ten clones comprise 48% of the sample. The paper's findings and limits, for the study overall: Carriers of CMV infection plus the relevant HLA type were discriminated by the cumulative frequency of public TCR beta family members in the study cohort and in an independent roughly 350-donor cohort. The ex vivo response was dominated by HLA-C-restricted CMV-specific TCR beta clonotypes, which also provided the single most frequent clonotype in two of eight donors.

The sample's treatment or condition label, decoded: in vitro stimulation with specific CMV peptide epitopes to enrich CMV-specific T cells. The chain is assembled from TRBV4-1 and TRBJ2-1; TRBD1 fits 9 bases in the junction. The TCR sequence derives from a human donor in good health (CMV status not recorded). Some clones in this sample may be carry-over from other donors' samples. The sequences come from cultured PBMCs, collected from culture after CMV antigen stimulation. Here the CDR3 is given as CASSQVGTGPRNEQFF. The bases are TGCGCCAGCAGCCAAGTTGGGACAGGGCCGCGCAATGAGCAGTTCTTC.